This TCR beta chain was sequenced during a study of vaccination effects on CD4 cells after COVID-19. Study-level information: Participants were given two doses of BNT162b2 or mRNA-1273 vaccine.

For this clone: Its specificity is not known. Germline is not matched at one junction end, which may reflect a read error.

General observations from the study: Convalescent patients numbered few in the study; early post-infection timepoints were missing entirely.

The CDR3 sequence is 12 residues long. Germline values: CDR1 MGHDK, CDR2 SYGVNS. On roughly day 10 of culture, CD4+ T cells were separated out. None of these healthy vaccinees had been infected with SARS-CoV-2 before vaccination. At days 3 and 7, half of the medium was exchanged for IL-2 medium. The repertoire was sequenced with immunoSEQ multiplex PCR; TCRdb's copy has only in-frame clones and lacks some. The data show more than 30,000 clones, with 70% seen just once and about 4% held by the top ten. The genes are TRBV25-1 and TRBJ1-2, with 7 bases identical to TRBD1. Sequenced here: CD4+ T cells from PBMCs cultured without peptide, sampled before COVID-19 vaccination. This TCR was sampled from a human donor who received a COVID-19 vaccine. CDR3 protein: CASSESVGGVLF. Here the CDR3 DNA reads TGTGCCAGCAGTGAATCTGTAGGGGGCGTCCTCTTC.